The 30 T cell receptor beta chains presented below share a single source sample, sequenced in a study of blood T cells in healthy people across ages (dated by TCRdb to 2014 to 2015). Library preparation employed 5' RACE. The sample was run on an Illumina HiSeq 2500. A second PCR of about 6 to 11 cycles was performed with a sample-barcoded 5' primer and a J-beta primer mix. TCRdb reworked the public reads: Q25 trimming with fastp, MiXCR clone assembly, productive beta chains retained. Each entry is one CDR3 protein sequence, shown with its most common DNA and genes. This sample gives fewer than 900,000 distinct CDR3 sequences in total; approximately 39% of them show up just once. The top ten clonotypes cover more than 20% of the sample. The sequencing sample was made of blood. Receptor source: a woman aged 60-75 years in good health.

The chain carries TRBV18 and TRBJ2-5, with D hard to call. The closer fit of TRBJ2-1 to the DNA end suggests the J call may be wrong. The CDR3 spans 18 residues. The germline V gene encodes CDR1 KGHSH and CDR2 LQKENI. The CDR3 DNA is TGTGCCAGCTCACTTACTCATCCCCGCAATCTTGTCCAAGAGACCCAGTTCTTC. Its translation is CASSLTHPRNLVQETQFF.

This clonotype was observed at least ten times. The chain links TRBV27 to TRBJ1-1; 8 bases are shared with TRBD1. The V and J ends lost 5 bases and 5 bases, in that order; junction bases with no gene match: 7. The CDR3 length is 14 residues. Per germline, CDR1 MNHEY and CDR2 SMNVEV (reference sequence). CDR3: CASSLGTGVTEAFF. The CDR3 DNA is TGTGCCAGCAGTCTGGGGACAGGAGTTACTGAAGCTTTCTTT.

The chain couples TRBV7-9 to TRBJ1-1; unclear D gene. The CDR3 totals 13 residues. Trimming removed 4 bases from V and 1 base from J, with 7 bases in between. Germline values: CDR1 SEHNR, CDR2 FQNEAQ (reference sequence). CDR3 sequence reads: CASSYHTNTEAFF. The CDR3 DNA reads TGTGCCAGCAGCTACCACACGAACACTGAAGCTTTCTTT.

This clonotype was observed a few times. This sequence joins TRBV27 and TRBJ2-5; possible D gene TRBD1, 7 bases. V gave up 5 bases and J gave up 5 bases, with 12 bases separating them. The CDR3 loop spans 13 amino acids. Germline V gene lookup returns CDR1 MNHEY and CDR2 SMNVEV (reference sequence). CDR3 nucleotides: TGTGCCAGCAGTCGAGCAGGGGGGGAGACCCAGTACTTC. Its protein product is CASSRAGGETQYF.

The chain is built from TRBV3-1 and TRBJ2-7, with D unresolved. The V end lost 4 bases, the J end lost 4 bases, and 8 bases lay between the germline ends. Per the germline V gene, CDR1 is LGHDT and CDR2 is YNNKEL (reference sequence). This CDR3 spans 12 amino acids. The CDR3 sequence is CASSRRRYEQYF. CDR3 coding DNA: TGTGCCAGCAGCCGCCGAAGATACGAGCAGTACTTC.

The rearrangement joins TRBV7-8 to TRBJ2-3; 9 bases are a match to TRBD1. V shed 7 bases and J 1 base; nucleotides not matched to a gene: 12. CDR1 is SGHVS and CDR2 is FQNEAQ in the germline V gene. This CDR3 is 17 amino acids long. CDR3 in amino acids: CASTIGQGTKRTDTQYF. The DNA for the CDR3 is TGTGCCAGCACCATCGGACAGGGGACCAAACGCACAGATACGCAGTATTTT.

The table lists this clonotype with a few counts. The chain links TRBV28 to TRBJ2-1, with 9 bases lining up with TRBD2. Germline CDR1 reads MDHEN; CDR2 reads SYDVKM. Unmatched junction bases numbered 5, after V lost 3 bases and J lost 2 bases. The CDR3 consists of 16 residues. The CDR3 DNA sequence: TGTGCCAGCAGTTTGGGGACTAGCCTCCCCTACAATGAGCAGTTCTTC. This codes for CASSLGTSLPYNEQFF.

This chain links TRBV7-2 with TRBJ2-4; 10 nucleotides match TRBD1. Germline V CDR1 and CDR2: SGHTA, FQGNSA. The CDR3 is made up of 19 amino acids. The trim removed 1 base at V and 1 base at J, leaving 10 bases unmatched. The CDR3 is CASSLVGTGEGGAKNIQYF. In DNA form, the CDR3 reads TGTGCCAGCAGCTTAGTAGGGACAGGGGAGGGGGGGGCCAAAAACATTCAGTACTTC.

This sequence joins TRBV4-2 and TRBJ1-2; 9 bases fit TRBD1. Germline V gene data show CDR1 as LGHNA and CDR2 as YNFKEQ. V was pared by 0 bases and J by 2 bases, with 7 bases of the junction left unmatched. CDR3 length equals 17 residues. DNA of the CDR3: TGTGCCAGCAGCCAAGACCGACCCGGGACAGGGAACTATGGCTACACCTTC. Amino acid sequence: CASSQDRPGTGNYGYTF.

This clonotype has only a few counts. The chain links TRBV20-1 to TRBJ2-1, with TRBD2 matching over 10 bases. The germline V gene encodes CDR1 DFQATT and CDR2 SNEGSKA (reference sequence). After removal of 1 base from V and 3 bases from J, the junction contained 0 bases not matched to a gene. The CDR3 totals 14 residues. Here the CDR3 DNA reads TGCAGTGCTAGAGTAGCGGGGGGCTACAATGAGCAGTTCTTC. It translates to CSARVAGGYNEQFF.

The chain is built from TRBV6-5 and TRBJ1-6, with D possibly matching TRBD1 (6 bases). The CDR3 consists of 14 residues. V lost 7 bases, J lost 4 bases, and 11 bases lay in between. Germline-derived CDR1 and CDR2 are MNHEY and SVGAGI. CDR3 DNA: TGTGCCAGCACTCCGGGACAATATAATTCACCCCTCCACTTT. Encoded protein: CASTPGQYNSPLHF.

The rearrangement links TRBV12-3 or TRBV12-4 to TRBJ2-3, with 10 bases fitting TRBD2. Germline trimming cut 6 bases from V and 3 bases from J; bases unmatched to any gene: 9. This CDR3 has 16 residues. The CDR3 DNA sequence: TGTGCCAGCAGCCTGGGACTAGCGAGAGTAACAGATACGCAGTATTTT. It is translated as CASSLGLARVTDTQYF.

The chain employs TRBV25-1 and TRBJ2-1, with a tentative D call TRBD2 (7 bases). The length of the CDR3 is 18 residues. V dropped 3 bases and J dropped 3 bases, with 21 bases sitting between them. Germline V gene sequence: CDR1 MGHDK, CDR2 SYGVNS. The CDR3 nucleotides are TGTGCCAGCAGTGAGAGGCCTAGGGGGGGGGGCCACTACAATGAGCAGTTCTTC. Encoded protein: CASSERPRGGGHYNEQFF.

This clonotype was recorded many times. The chain combines TRBV6-5 with TRBJ2-3; D is perhaps TRBD1 or TRBD2 (5 bases each). CDR1 and CDR2 from the germline V gene are MNHEY and SVGAGI. Trimming removed 7 bases at V and 1 base at J, with 15 bases between. The CDR3 extends over 15 amino acids. CDR3 residues: CASKGGRGRTDTQYF. Written as DNA, the CDR3 is TGTGCCAGCAAGGGTGGACGGGGACGCACAGATACGCAGTATTTT.

The chain has TRBV5-6 and TRBJ2-2, with 9 bases aligning to TRBD2. The CDR3 runs to 16 residues. Losses at the gene ends were 0 bases for V and 6 bases for J; bases not matched to a gene: 6. Germline V gene lookup returns CDR1 SGHDT and CDR2 YYEEEE. CDR3 protein: CASSLVRLAGPGELFF. CDR3 nucleotide sequence: TGTGCCAGCAGCTTGGTCCGGCTAGCGGGACCCGGGGAGCTGTTTTTT.

The chain employs TRBV7-8 and TRBJ2-6; possible D gene TRBD2, 5 bases. V was clipped by 1 base and J by 2 bases, with 12 bases between them. Germline assignment: CDR1 SGHVS and CDR2 FQNEAQ. The CDR3 length is 17 residues. The CDR3 reads CASSLGRGLTGANVLTF. As DNA, the CDR3 is TGTGCCAGCAGCTTAGGACGGGGATTAACTGGGGCCAACGTCCTGACTTTC. The complete variable domain, with remaining parts taken from reference TRBV7-8 and TRBJ2-6, reads GAGVSQSPRYKVAKRGQDVALRCDPISGHVSLFWYQQALGQGPEFLTYFQNEAQLDKSGLPSDRFFAERPEGSVSTLKIQRTQQEDSAVYLCASSLGRGLTGANVLTFGAGSRLTVL.

The chain joins TRBV27 to TRBJ2-5; 10 positions match TRBD1. After removal of 3 bases from V and 5 bases from J, the junction contained 12 bases not matched to a gene. The CDR3 consists of 17 residues. Germline V lookup: CDR1 MNHEY, CDR2 SMNVEV (reference sequence). CDR3 sequence reads: CASSLGLGTGVGETQYF. DNA for the CDR3: TGTGCCAGCAGTTTGGGGTTAGGGACAGGGGTAGGCGAGACCCAGTACTTC.

The gene calls are TRBV29-1 and TRBJ2-1, with TRBD2 matching over 15 bases. V trimming: 4 bases; J trimming: 13 bases; junction bases outside the gene matches: 5. The CDR3 totals 13 residues. Germline-derived CDR1 and CDR2 are SQVTM and ANQGSEA. Written as DNA, the CDR3 is TGCAGCGTTGGGACTAGCGGGGGGGCGGAACAGTTCTTC. It codes for CSVGTSGGAEQFF.

J is TRBJ2-5 and V is TRBV20-1; tentatively, D is TRBD2 (5 bases). The CDR3 covers 13 residues. CDR1 DFQATT and CDR2 SNEGSKA come from the germline V gene (reference sequence). V shed 6 bases and J shed 5 bases, with 16 bases lying between them. In DNA, the CDR3 is TGCAGTGCAGTAGTGGGGTGGAGGGAGACCCAGTACTTC. The encoded protein is CSAVVGWRETQYF.

The chain is built from TRBV7-2 and TRBJ2-6; possible D gene TRBD1, 6 bases. CDR3 size: 16 residues. Between the trimmed V and J ends, which lost 5 bases and 3 bases, there was a span of 14 bases. Germline V CDR1 and CDR2: SGHTA, FQGNSA. The CDR3 here is CASSPAAGVGANVLTF. The CDR3 DNA reads as TGTGCCAGCAGCCCGGCCGCAGGGGTTGGGGCCAACGTCCTGACTTTC. The entire variable domain, with the rest obtained from reference TRBV7-2 and TRBJ2-6, is as follows: GAGVSQSPSNKVTEKGKDVELRCDPISGHTALYWYRQSLGQGLEFLIYFQGNSAPDKSGLPSDRFSAERTGGSVSTLTIQRTQQEDSAVYLCASSPAAGVGANVLTFGAGSRLTVL.

The chain employs TRBV15 and TRBJ2-7; perhaps TRBD1 as D (5 bases). The germline gives CDR1 LNHNV, CDR2 YYDKDF (reference sequence). The CDR3 is 15 residues long. Trimming stripped 0 bases from V and 2 bases from J, with 11 bases between. The DNA for the CDR3 is TGTGCCACCAGCAGAGAAATTGACAGCCCCTACGAGCAGTACTTC. Protein: CATSREIDSPYEQYF.

This clonotype was found many times. The chain carries TRBV7-2 and TRBJ2-7, with TRBD2 matching 9 bases. V gave up 2 bases and J gave up 0 bases; unmatched junction bases: 2. Germline V gene sequence: CDR1 SGHTA, CDR2 FQGNSA. The CDR3 is 15 residues long. CDR3 residues: CASSLSGGSSYEQYF. CDR3 sequence (DNA): TGTGCCAGCAGCTTAAGCGGGGGGAGCTCCTACGAGCAGTACTTC.

V gene TRBV28 combines with J gene TRBJ1-6, with 7 bases fitting TRBD1. V lost 5 bases to trimming and J lost 10 bases; unmatched junction nucleotides: 11. Per the germline V gene, CDR1 is MDHEN and CDR2 is SYDVKM. The CDR3 has 15 residues. CDR3 in amino acids: CASSGTGTAVSPLHF. CDR3 coding DNA: TGTGCCAGCAGTGGAACCGGGACAGCGGTATCACCCCTCCACTTT.

This chain uses TRBV20-1 with TRBJ1-1; TRBD1 aligns across 8 bases. V was clipped by 4 bases and J by 4 bases; unmatched bases: 8. The germline V gene encodes CDR1 DFQATT and CDR2 SNEGSKA (reference sequence). The CDR3 runs 14 residues. CDR3 sequence (DNA): TGCAGTGCTACTACACAGGGGGTTGGCACTGAAGCTTTCTTT. The encoded protein is CSATTQGVGTEAFF.

This clonotype occurred a few times. This chain joins TRBV20-1 and TRBJ2-5; 15 bases agree with TRBD2. The DNA matches TRBJ2-7 better at its end, which makes the J call doubtful. The CDR3 sequence is 14 residues long. Germline V gene lookup returns CDR1 DFQATT and CDR2 SNEGSKA (reference sequence). CDR3 amino acids: CSALGTSGRIEQYF. In nucleotides, the CDR3 is TGCAGTGCTCTGGGGACTAGCGGGAGGATCGAGCAGTACTTC.

The chain recombines TRBV20-1 with TRBJ2-1, with D perhaps TRBD1 or TRBD2 (6 bases each). The CDR3 is 14 residues long. The V end was cut by 3 bases, the J end by 1 base, with 10 bases between. Germline V gives CDR1 DFQATT, CDR2 SNEGSKA (reference sequence). The CDR3 DNA reads as TGCAGTGCTAGCCGGGGGCAATCCTACAATGAGCAGTTCTTC. This encodes CSASRGQSYNEQFF.

This clonotype was picked up a small number of times. The chain recombines TRBV5-1 with TRBJ1-2; D is uncertain. This CDR3 has 15 residues. Trimming took off 7 bases at V and 4 bases at J, with 20 bases between the two ends. Germline lookup yields CDR1 SGHRS and CDR2 YFSETQ. CDR3 DNA: TGCGCCAGCTCACGGGGTTGGGCAGAGACCTATGGCTACACCTTC. Translated, it gives CASSRGWAETYGYTF.

In its sample, this clonotype was seen a few times. The chain links TRBV5-1 to TRBJ2-4, with 7 bases aligning to TRBD1. The CDR3 length is 16 residues. V lost 3 bases to trimming and J lost 8 bases; unmatched junction nucleotides: 14. The germline gives CDR1 SGHRS, CDR2 YFSETQ. CDR3 nucleotide sequence: TGCGCCAGCAGCTGGGACAGTGATAGTCAGAGGGACATTCAGTACTTC. Translating gives CASSWDSDSQRDIQYF.

This clonotype was picked up a small number of times. The DNA for the CDR3 is TGTGCCAGCAGCTTACAGGGCGACACCTACGAGCAGTACTTC. This gives the protein CASSLQGDTYEQYF. This chain connects TRBV7-9 to TRBJ2-7, with D perhaps matching TRBD1 (5 bases). Trimming took off 2 bases at V and 2 bases at J, with 10 bases between the two ends. Germline V gene data show CDR1 as SEHNR and CDR2 as FQNEAQ (reference sequence). The CDR3 has 14 amino acids.

The chain employs TRBV25-1 and TRBJ1-5, with no clear D. CDR1 is MGHDK, CDR2 SYGVNS, per germline. There are 14 residues in the CDR3. V gave up 3 bases and J gave up 7 bases, with 13 bases separating them. The CDR3 DNA follows: TGTGCCAGCAGTGACCTTGAGGTTGCGCAGCCCCAGCATTTT. Protein product: CASSDLEVAQPQHF.